These 25 T cell receptor beta chains originate from one sample sequenced in a study of CD4 and CD8 cells across lung adenocarcinoma regions. TCRdb re-called the PCR reads with MiXCR, one entry per CDR3 protein. The sample gives more than 9,500 distinct CDR3 sequences, roughly 60% of which show up once; around 36% is in the top ten. The source material was CD8+ T cells from the margin of a lung tumor. The source of these receptors is a female donor with lung adenocarcinoma. The CD4 and CD8 labels of this study may be unreliable.

The chain combines TRBV7-9 with TRBJ2-4; D is tentatively TRBD1 or TRBD2 (5 bases each). Germline V gene sequence: CDR1 SEHNR, CDR2 FQNEAQ (reference sequence). This CDR3 is built from 15 residues. CDR3 DNA: TGTGGCCGCGGCTCGGGGCTGTGTGCCAAAAACATTCAGTACTTC. It specifies CGRGSGLCAKNIQYF.

Concerning this clonotype itself: At one end the junction does not follow the germline gene, possibly because of a read error. This chain links TRBV4-1 with TRBJ2-5, with TRBD2 as a possible D gene (6 bases). This CDR3 is 14 amino acids long. Germline values: CDR1 MGHRA, CDR2 YSYEKL. Written as DNA, the CDR3 is TGCGCGGGCAGCGGGCGCGGGGTCCAAGAGACGCAGTATTTC. Protein: CAGSGRGVQETQYF.

This rearrangement joins TRBV6-1 to TRBJ2-4; TRBD2 matches at 9 bases. CDR3 length: 15 amino acids. The J segment lost 6 bases and the V segment lost 6 bases, leaving 9 bases of the junction unmatched. The V gene's germline CDR1 is MNHNS and CDR2 SASEGT. The CDR3 protein is CASSLSGSGGNIQYF. The DNA of the CDR3 is TGTGCCAGCAGCCTTAGCGGGAGTGGGGGAAACATTCAGTACTTC.

Of note for this clonotype: The junction shows a germline mismatch at one end, possibly a read error. This chain links TRBV6-1 with TRBJ2-4, with D tentatively TRBD1 or TRBD2 (5 bases each). Germline V gene sequence: CDR1 MNHNS, CDR2 SASEGT. CDR3 length equals 14 residues. CDR3 protein: CRSSGLLAKDIQYF. CDR3 coding DNA: TGCCGCAGCTCGGGGCTGTTAGCCAAAGACATTCAGTACTTC.

This chain's CDR3 is CASSLRDRVGEQFF. The CDR3 DNA is TGTGCCAGCAGCTTAAGGGACAGGGTTGGCGAGCAGTTCTTC. V usage is TRBV7-9 and J usage is TRBJ2-5; 9 nucleotides align to TRBD1. The DNA end lines up better with TRBJ2-1; the J call may be wrong. CDR1 SEHNR and CDR2 FQNEAQ come from the germline V gene (reference sequence). The CDR3 totals 14 residues.

Of note for this clonotype: A read error may account for a junction end that differs from germline. V gene TRBV10-1 combines with J gene TRBJ2-4; 8 bases agree with TRBD2. CDR1 WNHNN and CDR2 SYGVQD come from the germline V gene (reference sequence). The CDR3 covers 14 residues. CDR3 DNA: TGCGCGAGCAGCGGGGGCCGTGACGGAGGGACTCAGTACTTC. This encodes CASSGGRDGGTQYF.

This clonotype has only a few counts. The J gene is TRBJ1-2, the V gene TRBV6-1, with 7 bases matching TRBD1. CDR3 length: 14 amino acids. V gave up 6 bases and J gave up 8 bases; unmatched junction bases: 12. CDR1 is MNHNS, CDR2 SASEGT, per germline. CDR3 loop: CASRGTEPPPGYTF. The CDR3 bases are TGTGCCAGCAGGGGGACAGAACCGCCCCCCGGCTACACCTTC.

This sequence joins TRBV6-1 and TRBJ1-2; D is unresolved. Germline V CDR1 and CDR2: MNHNS, SASEGT. The CDR3 sequence is 15 residues long. The V end lost 1 base, the J end lost 3 bases, and 12 bases lay between the germline ends. The CDR3 DNA follows: TGTGCCAGCAGTGAAGTTTATGCACCCGACTATGGCTACACCTTC. Residues: CASSEVYAPDYGYTF.

This clonotype was seen many times. This chain uses TRBV27 with TRBJ2-3; D possibly matches TRBD1 or TRBD2 (6 bases each). Near its end, the DNA agrees better with TRBJ2-7, so the J call may be wrong. The CDR3 runs to 14 residues. The V gene's germline CDR1 is MNHEY and CDR2 SMNVEV (reference sequence). The CDR3 bases are TGTGCGGGCAGTGGGGGCGGGGTCACAGATACGCAGTACTTC. Protein product: CAGSGGGVTDTQYF.

Of note for this clonotype: A junction end diverges from the germline sequence, so it may reflect a read error. V and J are TRBV6-1 and TRBJ2-4; TRBD2 is a possible D gene (6 bases). Germline-derived CDR1 and CDR2 are MNHNS and SASEGT. This CDR3 comprises 14 residues. The CDR3 loop reads CGSSGERAKNIQYF. DNA of the CDR3: TGTGGCAGCTCGGGGGAGAGAGCCAAAAACATTCAGTATTTC.

This chain uses TRBV27 with TRBJ2-4; 7 bases agree with TRBD1. Germline assignment: CDR1 MNHEY and CDR2 SMNVEV (reference sequence). The CDR3 loop spans 13 amino acids. With V trimmed by 8 bases and J by 10 bases, 11 bases remained unmatched. Here the CDR3 DNA reads TGTGCCAGCGGAGAACAGGGGACAGATATTCAGTACTTC. It yields the protein CASGEQGTDIQYF.

This clonotype occurred a few times. The rearrangement uses TRBV11-3 and TRBJ2-1; weak D call: TRBD2 (6 bases). CDR1 is SGHNT, CDR2 YENEEA, per germline. The V gene lost 5 bases and the J gene lost 8 bases, with 13 bases spanning the gap. The CDR3 runs 13 residues. Here the CDR3 DNA reads TGTGCCAGCAGCAGAGAGGGAGGTTATGAGCAGTTCTTC. Protein: CASSREGGYEQFF.

This clonotype was picked up a small number of times. The chain recombines TRBV6-1 with TRBJ1-4, with D perhaps matching TRBD1 (6 bases). Between the trimmed V and J ends, which lost 4 bases and 3 bases, there was a span of 12 bases. The CDR3 extends over 15 amino acids. The germline V gene has CDR1 MNHNS and CDR2 SASEGT. CDR3 in DNA: TGTGCCAGCAGTGCACAGGGACTCGCTAATGAAAAACTGTTTTTT. This gives the protein CASSAQGLANEKLFF.

V gene TRBV4-2 combines with J gene TRBJ1-2; D is undetermined. The CDR3 totals 14 residues. Trimming stripped 0 bases from V and 4 bases from J, with 9 bases between. Germline CDR1 and CDR2: LGHNA and YNFKEQ. In DNA form, the CDR3 reads TGTGCCAGCAGCCAAGACCGAAGCGCCTATGGCTACACCTTC. Translation gives CASSQDRSAYGYTF.

This chain links TRBV6-5 with TRBJ2-5, with 7 bases aligning to TRBD2. The J call is uncertain, as TRBJ2-1 better fits the DNA end. The CDR3 loop spans 15 amino acids. CDR1 is MNHEY and CDR2 is SVGAGI in the germline V gene. The CDR3 protein is CASSYSGGGYDEQFF. DNA of the CDR3: TGTGCCAGCAGTTACTCGGGGGGGGGGTACGATGAGCAGTTCTTC.

This clonotype appeared once. The chain joins TRBV9 to TRBJ2-1; D unresolved. Germline loops: CDR1 SGDLS, CDR2 YYNGEE. The CDR3 runs to 13 residues. Deletions cut 4 bases from V and 8 bases from J, with 13 bases between. The CDR3 DNA reads as TGTGCCAGCAGCCCACATTGGGGTGATGAGCAGTTCTTC. Its protein is CASSPHWGDEQFF. The whole variable domain, remainder taken from reference TRBV9 and TRBJ2-1, is DSGVTQTPKHLITATGQRVTLRCSPRSGDLSVYWYQQSLDQGLQFLIQYYNGEERAKGNILERFSAQQFPDLHSELNLSSLELGDSALYFCASSPHWGDEQFFGPGTRLTVL.

Within the sample, this clonotype is medium-sized (0.01 to 0.1%). This chain joins TRBV6-5 and TRBJ2-1; TRBD2 matches 7 bases. Germline V gene sequence: CDR1 MNHEY, CDR2 SVGAGI. The junction had 15 bases not matched to a gene; V was cut back by 7 bases and J by 0 bases. The CDR3 loop spans 18 amino acids. CDR3 region: CASIPGGGPISSYNEQFF. CDR3 DNA sequence: TGTGCCAGCATCCCTGGGGGGGGACCTATTAGCTCCTACAATGAGCAGTTCTTC.

The chain couples TRBV27 to TRBJ2-1; 7 nucleotides agree with TRBD1. J lost 7 bases, V lost 8 bases, and 5 bases had no gene match. Per the germline V gene, CDR1 is MNHEY and CDR2 is SMNVEV (reference sequence). The CDR3 is 12 residues long. This CDR3 reads CASSEGANEQFF. Here the CDR3 DNA reads TGTGCCAGCTCCGAGGGGGCAAATGAGCAGTTCTTC.

This clonotype was counted at least ten times. This chain uses TRBV27 with TRBJ1-1; D not resolved. Per germline, CDR1 MNHEY and CDR2 SMNVEV (reference sequence). V was clipped by 3 bases and J by 4 bases, with 12 bases between them. The CDR3 runs to 14 residues. DNA for the CDR3: TGTGCCAGCAGTTTCGCGAGACACCTCACTGAAGCTTTCTTT. It translates to CASSFARHLTEAFF.

Only a few counts were recorded for this clonotype. The chain combines TRBV6-5 with TRBJ1-6; D not resolved. Germline CDR1 MNHEY, CDR2 SVGAGI. The CDR3 is made up of 13 amino acids. The ends were cut back, 4 bases at V and 4 bases at J, with 5 bases in the middle. CDR3 region: CASSLQYNSPLHF. DNA of the CDR3: TGTGCCAGCAGTTTACAGTATAATTCACCCCTCCACTTT.

This clonotype was picked up one time. The J gene is TRBJ1-2, the V gene TRBV6-1; 9 nucleotides align to TRBD1. The CDR3 covers 14 residues. The junction had 1 base not matched to a gene; V was cut back by 1 base and J by 4 bases. Per germline, CDR1 MNHNS and CDR2 SASEGT. The CDR3 sequence is CASSEVDRGYGYTF. CDR3 bases: TGTGCCAGCAGTGAAGTGGACAGGGGCTATGGCTACACCTTC.

The chain joins TRBV27 to TRBJ2-3; no clear D. The J call is doubtful: the DNA matches TRBJ2-4 better. The CDR3 is 14 residues long. Germline V lookup: CDR1 MNHEY, CDR2 SMNVEV (reference sequence). The CDR3 bases are TGTGCCAGCAGGTTGGTCGGGTTCAAAGATACTCAGTACTTC. It encodes CASRLVGFKDTQYF.

Relative to its sample, this clonotype is large. This chain joins TRBV6-1 and TRBJ2-2, with D tentatively TRBD1 (5 bases). Germline values: CDR1 MNHNS, CDR2 SASEGT. Between the trimmed V and J ends, which lost 1 base and 4 bases, there was a span of 19 bases. This CDR3 has 18 amino acids. Here the CDR3 reads CASSEGLQVWVGTGELFF. CDR3 sequence (DNA): TGTGCCAGCAGTGAAGGGCTACAGGTTTGGGTGGGCACCGGGGAGCTGTTTTTT.

This clonotype is categorized as medium-sized (0.01 to 0.1%). V gene TRBV6-5 combines with J gene TRBJ2-3; 12 bases are shared with TRBD2. The V and J ends lost 4 bases and 3 bases, in that order; junction bases with no gene match: 11. Germline-derived CDR1 and CDR2 are MNHEY and SVGAGI. The CDR3 consists of 18 residues. CDR3 amino acids: CASSFLAGGPGGTDTQYF. CDR3 in DNA: TGTGCCAGCAGTTTTCTAGCGGGGGGGCCCGGCGGGACAGATACGCAGTATTTT.

The chain links TRBV7-2 to TRBJ2-1; D ambiguous. Trimming stripped 3 bases from V and 5 bases from J, with 5 bases between. Germline V gives CDR1 SGHTA, CDR2 FQGNSA. CDR3 size: 12 residues. The CDR3 DNA follows: TGTGCCAGCAGCTTTTTTGACAATGAGCAGTTCTTC. This encodes CASSFFDNEQFF.